The 14 T cell receptor beta chains below all came from one sample that was sequenced in a study of Ad26.COV2.S vaccination and SARS-CoV-2 variants. Only in-frame clones appear in the TCRdb table, and some are missing; sequencing was by immunoSEQ multiplex PCR. The profile shows roughly 500,000 clones, roughly 87% of them singletons. Treatment indicated: some 20 received Ad26.COV2.S at low or high dose, single or two shots; about 5 received placebo; per-sample allocation not given. Following the first vaccine or placebo injection, samples were taken on day 63. The input for sequencing was peripheral blood, taken in a trial of Ad26.COV2.S vaccine versus placebo. The receptors were gathered from a person aged 18-65 years who received the Ad26.COV2.S COVID-19 vaccine or a placebo.

The genes are TRBV15 and TRBJ1-4; D is possibly TRBD1 (5 bases). CDR1 and CDR2 from the germline V gene are LNHNV and YYDKDF (reference sequence). The CDR3 sequence is 18 residues long. V lost 6 bases to trimming and J lost 4 bases, with 24 bases between them. Here the CDR3 DNA reads TGTGCCACCAGTAGTGGATGGGGGGTGAGCATCAGTAATGAAAAACTGTTTTTT. Protein: CATSSGWGVSISNEKLFF.

In its sample, this clone was seen a few times. The rearrangement uses TRBV27 and TRBJ2-7; D is unclear. Per the germline V gene, CDR1 is MNHEY and CDR2 is SMNVEV (reference sequence). V lost 1 base to trimming and J lost 6 bases, with 13 bases between them. CDR3 length: 14 residues. CDR3 protein: CASSLWFPPREQYF. In DNA form, the CDR3 reads TGTGCCAGCAGTTTATGGTTCCCTCCCCGCGAGCAGTACTTC.

V gene TRBV28 combines with J gene TRBJ2-3; D possibly corresponds to TRBD1 (6 bases). The CDR3 consists of 15 residues. CDR1 MDHEN and CDR2 SYDVKM come from the germline V gene. With 5 bases removed from V and 3 bases from J, the gap between germline ends came to 15 bases. The CDR3 here is CASSPRGSGTDTQYF. The CDR3, as DNA: TGTGCCAGCAGTCCCAGGGGAAGTGGTACAGATACGCAGTATTTT.

The genes are TRBV9 and TRBJ1-1, with no clear D. Germline V gene data show CDR1 as SGDLS and CDR2 as YYNGEE. Between the trimmed V and J ends, which lost 0 bases and 6 bases, there was a span of 9 bases. The CDR3 loop spans 13 amino acids. The CDR3 nucleotides are TGTGCCAGCAGCGTAGCCGGTTACTCTGAAGCTTTCTTT. It is translated as CASSVAGYSEAFF.

The rearrangement uses TRBV9 and TRBJ1-1; no definite D call. With 0 bases removed from V and 1 base from J, the gap between germline ends came to 7 bases. CDR1 and CDR2 (germline): SGDLS, YYNGEE. There are 14 residues in the CDR3. This CDR3 reads CASSVDTGNTEAFF. The CDR3 DNA sequence: TGTGCCAGCAGCGTAGATACCGGGAACACTGAAGCTTTCTTT. Full variable domain (outside the CDR3, taken from reference TRBV9 and TRBJ1-1): DSGVTQTPKHLITATGQRVTLRCSPRSGDLSVYWYQQSLDQGLQFLIQYYNGEERAKGNILERFSAQQFPDLHSELNLSSLELGDSALYFCASSVDTGNTEAFFGQGTRLTVV.

This clone was picked up one time. The chain employs TRBV5-1 and TRBJ2-3, with TRBD2 matching over 11 bases. The CDR3 sequence is 14 residues long. The junction had 2 bases not matched to a gene; V was cut back by 3 bases and J by 5 bases. The germline CDR1 and CDR2 sequences are SGHRS and YFSETQ. The CDR3 is CASSWGLAEDTQYF. The CDR3 DNA reads TGCGCCAGCAGCTGGGGACTAGCGGAAGATACGCAGTATTTT.

This clone was seen a few times. The chain combines TRBV6-6 with TRBJ1-1; D is perhaps TRBD1 (6 bases). The CDR3 covers 16 residues. V was clipped by 2 bases and J by 4 bases, with 17 bases between them. From germline, CDR1 is MNHNY and CDR2 SVGAGI (reference sequence). CDR3 sequence: CASSYGTSGVGTEAFF. CDR3 nucleotide sequence: TGTGCCAGCAGTTACGGGACATCCGGGGTGGGCACTGAAGCTTTCTTT.

This clone showed up just once. This sequence joins TRBV18 and TRBJ2-7, with a possible D match to TRBD1 (6 bases). The ends were cut back, 3 bases at V and 6 bases at J, with 15 bases in the middle. CDR1 and CDR2 from the germline V gene are KGHSH and LQKENI. The CDR3 runs 14 residues. CDR3 loop: CASSPGGKVGEQYF. The CDR3 region has the DNA TGTGCCAGCTCACCTGGGGGCAAGGTTGGCGAGCAGTACTTC.

The V call is TRBV7-9, the J call TRBJ1-2; D not resolved. CDR1 and CDR2 from the germline V gene are SEHNR and FQNEAQ (reference sequence). This CDR3 has 16 amino acids. V was pared by 0 bases and J by 3 bases, with 14 bases between. The CDR3 sequence: CASSLAEGRRYYGYTF. DNA for the CDR3: TGTGCCAGCAGCTTAGCAGAGGGTCGACGGTACTATGGCTACACCTTC.

This clone was seen once. V gene TRBV11-2 combines with J gene TRBJ2-7, with D possibly being TRBD2 (6 bases). The germline gives CDR1 SGHAT, CDR2 FQNNGV. The CDR3 contains 13 residues. Trimming pared 3 bases from V and 7 bases from J, leaving 13 bases between. CDR3 loop: CASSFLRDSEQYF. Here the CDR3 DNA reads TGTGCCAGCAGCTTCTTAAGGGACTCAGAGCAGTACTTC. The full variable domain, its missing parts supplied by reference TRBV11-2 and TRBJ2-7, is EAGVAQSPRYKIIEKRQSVAFWCNPISGHATLYWYQQILGQGPKLLIQFQNNGVVDDSQLPKDRFSAERLKGVDSTLKIQPAKLEDSAVYLCASSFLRDSEQYFGPGTRLTVT.

The V and J genes are TRBV19 and TRBJ2-7, with 14 bases matching TRBD2. Germline V gene sequence: CDR1 LNHDA, CDR2 SQIVND (reference sequence). The CDR3 length is 18 residues. Trimming took 4 bases from V and 1 from J; bases not matched to a gene: 9. CDR3 amino acids: CASSTRTSGRSLSYEQYF. CDR3 coding DNA: TGTGCCAGTAGTACGCGGACTAGCGGGAGGAGCCTTTCCTACGAGCAGTACTTC.

The chain has TRBV19 and TRBJ2-5; D remains ambiguous. The CDR3 has 14 residues. V was trimmed by 4 bases and J by 1 base, leaving 10 bases between them. Germline V gives CDR1 LNHDA, CDR2 SQIVND (reference sequence). The CDR3 region is CASSKAGPQETQYF. The CDR3 nucleotides are TGTGCCAGTAGTAAGGCAGGCCCCCAAGAGACCCAGTACTTC.

The chain carries TRBV19 and TRBJ2-5; 7 bases are shared with TRBD1. V lost 7 bases, J lost 7 bases, and 9 bases stayed unmatched. The CDR3 runs to 13 residues. From germline, CDR1 is LNHDA and CDR2 SQIVND (reference sequence). CDR3 region: CASTGRGMWTQYF. The CDR3 DNA is TGTGCCAGTACGGGCAGGGGGATGTGGACCCAGTACTTC.

The V and J genes are TRBV11-2 and TRBJ2-7; no clear D gene. The CDR3 is 13 amino acids. The germline gives CDR1 SGHAT, CDR2 FQNNGV. V shed 5 bases and J shed 2 bases, with 10 bases lying between them. The CDR3, as DNA: TGTGCCAGCAGCCCAGTAACCGCCTACGAGCAGTACTTC. Protein product: CASSPVTAYEQYF.